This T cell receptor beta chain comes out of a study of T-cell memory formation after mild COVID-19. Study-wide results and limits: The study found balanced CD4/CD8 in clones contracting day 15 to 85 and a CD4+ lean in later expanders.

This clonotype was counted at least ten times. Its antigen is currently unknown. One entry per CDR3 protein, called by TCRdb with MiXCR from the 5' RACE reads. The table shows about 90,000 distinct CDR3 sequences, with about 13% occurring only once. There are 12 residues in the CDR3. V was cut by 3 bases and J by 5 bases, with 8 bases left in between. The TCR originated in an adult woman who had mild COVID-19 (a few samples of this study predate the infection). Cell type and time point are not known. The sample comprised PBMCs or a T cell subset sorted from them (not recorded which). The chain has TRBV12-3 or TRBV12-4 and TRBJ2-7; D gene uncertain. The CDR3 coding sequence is TGTGCCAGCAGTTTTGAGGCCCACGAGCAGTACTTC. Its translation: CASSFEAHEQYF.